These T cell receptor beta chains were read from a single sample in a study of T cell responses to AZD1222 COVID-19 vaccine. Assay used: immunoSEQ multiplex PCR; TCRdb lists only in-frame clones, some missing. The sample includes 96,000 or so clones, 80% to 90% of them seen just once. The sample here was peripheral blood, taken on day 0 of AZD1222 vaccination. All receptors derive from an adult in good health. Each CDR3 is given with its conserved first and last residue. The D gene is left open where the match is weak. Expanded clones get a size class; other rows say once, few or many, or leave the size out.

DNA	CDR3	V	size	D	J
TGTGCCAGCAGCTTAGCTGGGGGCACAGATACGCAGTATTTT	CASSLAGGTDTQYF	TRBV7-2	-	-	TRBJ2-3
TGTGCCAGCAGCCTGCCGGGATTTTCTGGAAACACCATATATTTT	CASSLPGFSGNTIYF	TRBV7-9	-	-	TRBJ1-3
TGTGCCAGCACCACTAGCGACACCGGGGAGCTGTTTTTT	CASTTSDTGELFF	TRBV7-9	once	TRBD2	TRBJ2-2
TGTGCCTGGAGCGCGTGGGACAGGGGGATCAACGAGCAGTACTTC	CAWSAWDRGINEQYF	TRBV30	-	TRBD1	TRBJ2-7
TGCGCCAGCAGCTTCCTACTAGCGGGGACAGCAGATACGCAGTATTTT	CASSFLLAGTADTQYF	TRBV5-1	-	TRBD2	TRBJ2-3
TGTGCCAGCAGCTTAGGGTCGGCGGGACGGCTCTCTGGGGCCAACGTCCTGACTTTC	CASSLGSAGRLSGANVLTF	TRBV7-9	-	-	TRBJ2-6
TGTGCCATGTGGGGACAGGGGGCACGGGGCTACACCTTC	CAMWGQGARGYTF	TRBV10-3	-	TRBD1	TRBJ1-2
TGTGCCAGCAGAAGCGCGGGGAGCTCTCACGAGCAGTACTTC	CASRSAGSSHEQYF	TRBV28	-	-	TRBJ2-7
TGTGCCATCATGAGGACCGGGACATCCGGGGAGCTGTTTTTT	CAIMRTGTSGELFF	TRBV10-3	-	-	TRBJ2-2
TGTGCCAGCAGCCCGGATGGAGGGGGCCAAACTGAAGCTTTCTTT	CASSPDGGGQTEAFF	TRBV7-3	-	TRBD1	TRBJ1-1
TGTGCCAGCAGCGCGGACAGACACGAGCAGTACTTC	CASSADRHEQYF	TRBV5-4	-	-	TRBJ2-7
TGTGCCACCTCTACGGGAGGGACTGCTGGAAACACCATATATTTT	CATSTGGTAGNTIYF	TRBV19	-	-	TRBJ1-3
TGTGCCAGCAGCTTATCAGGGGGCGAAATTTCTAACTATGGCTACACCTTC	CASSLSGGEISNYGYTF	TRBV11-2	few	TRBD1	TRBJ1-2
TGTGCCAGCAGTGTTGAAGGGGTGGCTGGCTACACCTTC	CASSVEGVAGYTF	TRBV2	-	-	TRBJ1-2
TGTGCCAGCAGCCTTTGGGATAACACTGAAGCTTTCTTT	CASSLWDNTEAFF	TRBV12-3/TRBV12-4	-	-	TRBJ1-1
TGTGCCAGCAGTTACGGGGCAGGGTATCAGCCCCAGCATTTT	CASSYGAGYQPQHF	TRBV6-6	-	-	TRBJ1-5
TGTGCCAGCAGCTTGTTTCGGCAGGGGGGGGACTATGGCTACACCTTC	CASSLFRQGGDYGYTF	TRBV5-8	-	TRBD1	TRBJ1-2
TGCAGCGTTGACGGGGCGTGGGGGGACACAGATACGCAGTATTTT	CSVDGAWGDTDTQYF	TRBV29-1	-	-	TRBJ2-3
TGTGCCAGCAGCTTAGATACGGATCAGCCCCAGCATTTT	CASSLDTDQPQHF	TRBV11-3	-	-	TRBJ1-5
TGTGCCAGCAGCGCATACAGGGAAGGATACACTGAAGCTTTCTTT	CASSAYREGYTEAFF	TRBV5-6	-	-	TRBJ1-1
TGTGCCAGCTCTACAGGGAAAGATCAGCCCCAGCATTTT	CASSTGKDQPQHF	TRBV18	-	-	TRBJ1-5
TGTGCCAGCAGCTCGGAGGGGGCGATCAACACTGAAGCTTTCTTT	CASSSEGAINTEAFF	TRBV5-4	-	TRBD1	TRBJ1-1
TGTGCCAGCAGTGCCGGACGACAGTACAATCAGCCCCAGCATTTT	CASSAGRQYNQPQHF	TRBV2	-	-	TRBJ1-5
TGTGCCAGCAGCCGCCGGGATCGCCCGAGGGAGTTCTTC	CASSRRDRPREFF	TRBV3-1/TRBV3-2	-	-	TRBJ2-1
TGTGCCAGCAGCGTAGTGGGACAGGGGAATTCACCCCTCCACTTT	CASSVVGQGNSPLHF	TRBV9	once	TRBD1	TRBJ1-6
TGTGCCAGCAGTGAAGGCCGACCGAGCCGGGACTATGGCTACACCTTC	CASSEGRPSRDYGYTF	TRBV25-1	few	-	TRBJ1-2
TGTGCCAGCAGCTTAGCTGGGGGGATGTACGAAAAACTGTTTTTT	CASSLAGGMYEKLFF	TRBV7-2	-	-	TRBJ1-4
TGTGCCAGCACCCTAACTGGGGCGAGGGAAAACATTCAGTACTTC	CASTLTGARENIQYF	TRBV6-5	few	-	TRBJ2-4
TGTGCCAGCACCGCCGCCGGTCCCTCTGGAAACACCATATATTTT	CASTAAGPSGNTIYF	TRBV4-2	-	-	TRBJ1-3
TGTGCCAGCAGTCCCCTCGGACAGGGGGCGCGGGGCTACACCTTC	CASSPLGQGARGYTF	TRBV27	-	TRBD1	TRBJ1-2
TGTGCCAGCAGCCCCATCATCTTCGGGGGATACCCCGGGGAGCTGTTTTTT	CASSPIIFGGYPGELFF	TRBV7-8	-	-	TRBJ2-2
TGTGCCACCAGTGATCATGGGGACTCTGGAAACACCATATATTTT	CATSDHGDSGNTIYF	TRBV24-1	-	-	TRBJ1-3
TGTGCCAGCAGCTTGTACTTCGCGGGCGATACGCAGTATTTT	CASSLYFAGDTQYF	TRBV7-2	-	-	TRBJ2-3
TGTGCCAGCAGTTACAGTCTGAACACTGAAGCTTTCTTT	CASSYSLNTEAFF	TRBV6-5	-	-	TRBJ1-1
TGTGCCAGCAGCTCAACGCGGGGCCCAAACAATGAGCAGTTCTTC	CASSSTRGPNNEQFF	TRBV7-8	once	-	TRBJ2-1
TGTGCCAGCAGTTTAAGGGCAGAGTTTGGCTACACCTTC	CASSLRAEFGYTF	TRBV28	-	-	TRBJ1-2
TGTGCCTCCCCGGGACAGACGAACACTGAAGCTTTCTTT	CASPGQTNTEAFF	TRBV30	-	TRBD1	TRBJ1-1
TGTGCCTGGAAAGGACTAGCGGGGGGGCCTAGGACCGGGGAGCTGTTTTTT	CAWKGLAGGPRTGELFF	TRBV30	-	TRBD2	TRBJ2-2
TGTGCCAGCAGCTCGCTCAATGAGCAGTTCTTC	CASSSLNEQFF	TRBV3-1/TRBV3-2	-	-	TRBJ2-1
TGTGCCAGCAGCTCGAGGTTCCATGGCTACACCTTC	CASSSRFHGYTF	TRBV4-2	-	-	TRBJ1-2
TGTGCCAGTAGTTACAGGGGGCATAGCAATCAGCCCCAGCATTTT	CASSYRGHSNQPQHF	TRBV19	-	TRBD1	TRBJ1-5
TGCGCCAGCAGCTTGGCCACCAGCTCCTACAATGAGCAGTTCTTC	CASSLATSSYNEQFF	TRBV5-1	-	-	TRBJ2-1
TGTGCCAGCAGTGAAAATCCCCCAGGGTGGGTCCGCACCGGGGAGCTGTTTTTT	CASSENPPGWVRTGELFF	TRBV2	once	-	TRBJ2-2
TGTGCTAGTGGTTCCTTCTTAGGGGGAAGTTCTGGAAACACCATATATTTT	CASGSFLGGSSGNTIYF	TRBV12-5	-	-	TRBJ1-3
TGTGCCAGCAGCTTAGGCCGTACAGTGGGATTGACCGGGGAGCTGTTTTTT	CASSLGRTVGLTGELFF	TRBV13	-	-	TRBJ2-2
TGTGCCAGCAGTTCCCAGGGGGTAGGTGGCTACACCTTC	CASSSQGVGGYTF	TRBV28	-	TRBD1	TRBJ1-2
TGTGCCATCAGTGACCCGACGAGGGGAGCGGCCTACGAGCAGTACTTC	CAISDPTRGAAYEQYF	TRBV10-3	-	-	TRBJ2-7
TGTGCCAGCAGCCCTACCGACAGGGGGCTCTGGGGCAATCAGCCCCAGCATTTT	CASSPTDRGLWGNQPQHF	TRBV7-2	-	TRBD1	TRBJ1-5
TGTGCCAGCAGCATAGGACAGAGACCAACCTCTGGAAACACCATATATTTT	CASSIGQRPTSGNTIYF	TRBV5-6	-	-	TRBJ1-3
TGTGCCAGCAGCCCCGGGGGAGATACGCAGTATTTT	CASSPGGDTQYF	TRBV7-2	-	-	TRBJ2-3
TGTGCCTGGAGTGTTGTAGGGAGGGATCAGCCCCAGCATTTT	CAWSVVGRDQPQHF	TRBV30	-	-	TRBJ1-5